Reported below is one T cell receptor beta chain. Authors' processing steps: The assay estimated nucleated cells by amplifying reference gene primers. The table came from immunoSEQ multiplex PCR; TCRdb's copy has only in-frame clones and leaves some out. That table supplies the V and J calls and clone size; D and trimming were determined from the DNA. The data contain some 130,000 clones, 90% of them seen just once; the ten biggest clones take up 3.5% to 5.5%. These data come from a study of blood T cell repertoires in COVID-19. In the study overall: From the United States, Italy and Spain came samples of acute and convalescent COVID-19.

CDR1 is SGHRS, CDR2 YFSETQ, per germline. J was trimmed by 6 bases and V by 4 bases; bases with no gene match: 11. The CDR3 totals 16 residues. What was sequenced was peripheral blood. The sequence was obtained from a man in his 60s with COVID-19, enrolled during active disease. This chain links TRBV5-1 with TRBJ2-2; 8 bases are shared with TRBD1. The CDR3 here is CASSPQGGVLAGELFF. CDR3 nucleotides: TGCGCCAGCAGCCCACAGGGGGGAGTGTTGGCCGGGGAGCTGTTTTTT.